Listed here are 13 T cell receptor beta chains from one sample, sequenced in a study of identifying expanded T cells in peripheral blood. This table comes from immunoSEQ multiplex PCR, and its TCRdb copy is limited to in-frame clones, with some not included. The sample carries about 82,000 clones, around nine tenths recorded once. Sequenced: blood. All receptors come from a person aged 18-70 years in good health.

The table lists this clone with a few counts. The chain is built from TRBV9 and TRBJ1-1; 9 nucleotides line up with TRBD1. CDR3 length equals 14 residues. Per the germline V gene, CDR1 is SGDLS and CDR2 is YYNGEE. The V gene end was trimmed by 2 bases and the J gene end by 4 bases; junction bases not matched to a gene: 3. The CDR3: CASSVRDRVTEAFF. The DNA for the CDR3 is TGTGCCAGCAGCGTCCGGGACAGGGTCACTGAAGCTTTCTTT.

The chain employs TRBV7-9 and TRBJ1-2; maybe TRBD1 (5 bases). This CDR3 is built from 12 residues. Germline CDR1 and CDR2: SEHNR and FQNEAQ (reference sequence). V lost 11 bases to trimming and J lost 5 bases, with 15 bases between them. The CDR3 sequence is CACRGTGYGYTF. CDR3 nucleotides: TGTGCCTGCCGGGGGACCGGGTATGGCTACACCTTC.

The chain uses TRBV30 and TRBJ1-3; D possibly corresponds to TRBD1 (6 bases). Between the trimmed V and J ends, which lost 0 bases and 0 bases, there was a span of 12 bases. This CDR3 has 16 residues. CDR1 GTSNPN and CDR2 SVGIG come from the germline V gene (reference sequence). DNA of the CDR3: TGTGCCTGGAGTGTAGGGGGGACCGTCTCTGGAAACACCATATATTTT. Translated: CAWSVGGTVSGNTIYF.

The chain employs TRBV5-5 and TRBJ1-6; 7 bases are shared with TRBD1. Losses at the gene ends were 5 bases for V and 8 bases for J; bases not matched to a gene: 7. CDR1 is SGHKS and CDR2 is YYEKEE in the germline V gene (reference sequence). The CDR3 has 14 amino acids. The chain's CDR3 is CASRTGTADSPLHF. Here the CDR3 DNA reads TGTGCCAGCAGGACCGGGACAGCGGATTCACCCCTCCACTTT.

The CDR3 is CASGATSKLFF. The CDR3 DNA reads TGTGCCAGCGGGGCCACTAGTAAACTGTTTTTT. V usage is TRBV2 and J usage is TRBJ1-4; D might be TRBD1 (5 bases). The CDR3 contains 11 residues. Germline loops: CDR1 SNHLY, CDR2 FYNNEI. V was pared by 8 bases and J by 11 bases, with 12 bases between.

This rearrangement joins TRBV15 to TRBJ2-7; D unresolved. This CDR3 contains 18 residues. CDR1 is LNHNV and CDR2 is YYDKDF in the germline V gene (reference sequence). V lost 0 bases to trimming and J lost 2 bases, with 20 bases between them. The CDR3 sequence is CATSRDIGKFGGPYEQYF. CDR3 coding DNA: TGTGCCACCAGCAGAGATATAGGGAAGTTTGGCGGCCCCTACGAGCAGTACTTC.

The chain uses TRBV30 and TRBJ2-7; 7 positions agree with TRBD1. After removal of 0 bases from V and 3 bases from J, the junction contained 14 bases not matched to a gene. The CDR3 is 17 residues long. Germline V gene sequence: CDR1 GTSNPN, CDR2 SVGIG (reference sequence). CDR3 bases: TGTGCCTGGAGTGTGGGGACAGATTCCACGTCCCTCTACGAGCAGTACTTC. It yields the protein CAWSVGTDSTSLYEQYF.

The rearrangement uses TRBV5-1 and TRBJ1-1, with 8 positions matching TRBD1. V shed 3 bases and J 0 bases; nucleotides not matched to a gene: 1. Germline V lookup: CDR1 SGHRS, CDR2 YFSETQ. CDR3 size: 14 residues. CDR3 sequence reads: CASSWDRLNTEAFF. Here the CDR3 DNA reads TGCGCCAGCAGCTGGGACAGGTTGAACACTGAAGCTTTCTTT. Combining the CDR3 with reference TRBV5-1 and TRBJ1-1 gives the whole variable domain KAGVTQTPRYLIKTRGQQVTLSCSPISGHRSVSWYQQTPGQGLQFLFEYFSETQRNKGNFPGRFSGRQFSNSRSEMNVSTLELGDSALYLCASSWDRLNTEAFFGQGTRLTVV.

The chain carries TRBV11-2 and TRBJ2-5; 7 bases map to TRBD1. The ends lost 2 bases at V and 2 bases at J; junction bases unmatched: 5. This CDR3 comprises 15 residues. Per the germline V gene, CDR1 is SGHAT and CDR2 is FQNNGV. This chain's CDR3 is CASSLSNRGQETQYF. CDR3 in DNA: TGTGCCAGCAGCTTATCTAACAGGGGTCAAGAGACCCAGTACTTC.

The rearrangement uses TRBV30 and TRBJ2-1, with D possibly being TRBD1 (6 bases). This CDR3 comprises 15 residues. V was pared by 1 base and J by 0 bases, with 10 bases between. From germline, CDR1 is GTSNPN and CDR2 SVGIG (reference sequence). The CDR3 bases are TGTGCCTGGAGTGGGGGGCCCCTCTCCTACAATGAGCAGTTCTTC. It translates to CAWSGGPLSYNEQFF.

This chain connects TRBV7-6 to TRBJ2-1, with D possibly being TRBD2 (5 bases). V lost 5 bases, J lost 0 bases, and 17 bases lay in between. Per the germline V gene, CDR1 is SGHVS and CDR2 is FNYEAQ. The CDR3 consists of 17 residues. CDR3 DNA: TGTGCCAGCAGCCCCAATAGCGTTTCGAGCTCCTACAATGAGCAGTTCTTC. Its protein product is CASSPNSVSSSYNEQFF. The complete variable domain, with remaining parts taken from reference TRBV7-6 and TRBJ2-1, reads GAGVSQSPRYKVTKRGQDVALRCDPISGHVSLYWYRQALGQGPEFLTYFNYEAQQDKSGLPNDRFSAERPEGSISTLTIQRTEQRDSAMYRCASSPNSVSSSYNEQFFGPGTRLTVL.

The chain combines TRBV23-1 with TRBJ2-7, with 8 bases identical to TRBD1. TRBV23-1 is placed among ORFs of uncertain function. The CDR3 totals 13 residues. V trimming: 11 bases; J trimming: 0 bases; junction bases outside the gene matches: 6. The CDR3 DNA sequence: TGCGCCTGGGGACAGGAATCCTCCTACGAGCAGTACTTC. This codes for CAWGQESSYEQYF.

In its sample, this clone was seen once. V and J are TRBV5-6 and TRBJ1-4; D is unclear. Trimming removed 2 bases from V and 8 bases from J, with 10 bases in between. The CDR3 length is 13 residues. Per germline, CDR1 SGHDT and CDR2 YYEEEE. The DNA of the CDR3 is TGTGCCAGCAGCTTTAGGGTTGAAGAAAAACTGTTTTTT. This encodes CASSFRVEEKLFF. Full variable domain (missing parts from reference TRBV5-6 and TRBJ1-4): DAGVTQSPTHLIKTRGQQVTLRCSPKSGHDTVSWYQQALGQGPQFIFQYYEEEERQRGNFPDRFSGHQFPNYSSELNVNALLLGDSALYLCASSFRVEEKLFFGSGTQLSVL.